A few counts support the clone carrying this T cell receptor (beta chain). Its specificity is not known. TCRdb reanalysed the 5' RACE reads using MiXCR and keeps one entry per CDR3 protein. This sample has 150,000 to 250,000 distinct CDR3 sequences, with over 10% found just once. These data are taken from a study of CD8 T cells in ankylosing spondylitis. Overall study findings and caveats: Peripheral blood held disease-linked clones only at relatively low frequency, and these were CD8+. Matched ankylosing spondylitis synovial fluid reportedly contained a significantly enriched population of disease-linked clones.

The germline CDR1 and CDR2 sequences are LGHNT and FRNRAP. The ends were cut back, 5 bases at V and 3 bases at J, with 17 bases in the middle. The length of the CDR3 is 15 residues. The chain joins TRBV12-5 to TRBJ2-7; possible D gene TRBD1, 6 bases. The specimen was blood, either unsorted or a sorted T cell fraction (not recorded which). This TCR was recovered from a male donor with ankylosing spondylitis or in good health (not recorded which). This chain's CDR3 is CASGETGKPLYEQYF. CDR3 coding DNA: TGTGCTAGTGGTGAGACAGGAAAACCCCTCTACGAGCAGTACTTC.